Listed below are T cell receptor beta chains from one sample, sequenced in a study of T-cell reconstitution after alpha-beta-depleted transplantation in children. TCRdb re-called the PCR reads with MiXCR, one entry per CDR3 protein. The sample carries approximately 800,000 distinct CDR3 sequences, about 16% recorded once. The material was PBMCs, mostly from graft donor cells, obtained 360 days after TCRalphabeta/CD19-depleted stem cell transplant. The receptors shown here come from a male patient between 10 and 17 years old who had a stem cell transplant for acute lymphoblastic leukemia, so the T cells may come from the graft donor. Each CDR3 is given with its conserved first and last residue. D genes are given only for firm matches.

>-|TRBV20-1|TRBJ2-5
CSAGPTVAWETQYF
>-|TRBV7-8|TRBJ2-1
CASSHPIFGESSYNEQFF
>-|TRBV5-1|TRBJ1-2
CASSFVADFNYGYTF
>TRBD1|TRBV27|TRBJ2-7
CASSGTGWVYEQYF
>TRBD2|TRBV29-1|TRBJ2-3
CSQILAGGPDTQYF
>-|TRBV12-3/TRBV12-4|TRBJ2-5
CASSLGRGGEETQYF
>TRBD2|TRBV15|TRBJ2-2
CATSRGASGKSKLFF
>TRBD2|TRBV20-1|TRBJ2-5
CSARTSGRVETQYF
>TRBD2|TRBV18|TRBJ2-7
CASFTSGSLSYEQYF
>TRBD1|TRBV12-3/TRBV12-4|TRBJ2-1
CASSTRDRPFRGVYNEQFF
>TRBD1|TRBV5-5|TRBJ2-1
CASSPPGQGTYNEQFF
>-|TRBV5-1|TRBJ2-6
CASSLAGTPVSGANVLTF
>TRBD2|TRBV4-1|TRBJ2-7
CASSQPGTSYLHEQYF
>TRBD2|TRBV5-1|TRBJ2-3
CASSLGGTSFTDTQYF
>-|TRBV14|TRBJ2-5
CASSHNPYQETQYF
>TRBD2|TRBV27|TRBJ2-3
CASSPLAGSSTDMQYF
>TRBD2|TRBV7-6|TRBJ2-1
CAISSGRARDEQFF
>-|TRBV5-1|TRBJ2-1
CASSFGLANSYNEQFF
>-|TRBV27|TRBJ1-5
CASSPFNSNQPQHF
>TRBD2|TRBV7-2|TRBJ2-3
CASTLGGLAGGNTQYF
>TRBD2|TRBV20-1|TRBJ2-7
CCAYSGTSGSSNEQYF
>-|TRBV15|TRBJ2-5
CATSSLAGRKQETQYF
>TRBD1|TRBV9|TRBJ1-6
CASSGTGGHSPLHF
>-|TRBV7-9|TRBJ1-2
CASSLGLGRSYGYTF
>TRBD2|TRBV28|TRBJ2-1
CASKGERGGHISYNEQFF
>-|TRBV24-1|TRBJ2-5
CATSDWRDPETQYF
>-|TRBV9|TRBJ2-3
CASSSARDTQYF
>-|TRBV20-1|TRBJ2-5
CSALTRLGETQYF
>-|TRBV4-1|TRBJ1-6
CASSPQTAGLFWSPLHF
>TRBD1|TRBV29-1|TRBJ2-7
CSVEPRTGAGEQYF
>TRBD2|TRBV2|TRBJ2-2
CASSGLAGGLNTGELFF
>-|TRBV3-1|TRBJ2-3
CASSLRLDFTDTQYF